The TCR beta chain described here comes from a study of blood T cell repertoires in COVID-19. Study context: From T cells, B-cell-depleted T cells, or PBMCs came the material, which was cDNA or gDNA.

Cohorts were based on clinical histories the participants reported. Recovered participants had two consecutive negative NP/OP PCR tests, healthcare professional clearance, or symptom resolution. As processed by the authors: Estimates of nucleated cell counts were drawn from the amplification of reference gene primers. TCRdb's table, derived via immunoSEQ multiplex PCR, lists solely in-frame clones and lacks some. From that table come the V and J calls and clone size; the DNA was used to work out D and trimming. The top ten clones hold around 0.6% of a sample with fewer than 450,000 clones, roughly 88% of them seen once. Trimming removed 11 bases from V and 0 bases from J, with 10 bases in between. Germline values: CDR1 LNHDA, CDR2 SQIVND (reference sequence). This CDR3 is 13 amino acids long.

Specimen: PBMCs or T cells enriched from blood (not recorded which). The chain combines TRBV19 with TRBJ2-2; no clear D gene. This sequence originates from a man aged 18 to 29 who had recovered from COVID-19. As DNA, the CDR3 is TGTGCCTCGGTACGGTCGAACACCGGGGAGCTGTTTTTT. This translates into CASVRSNTGELFF.